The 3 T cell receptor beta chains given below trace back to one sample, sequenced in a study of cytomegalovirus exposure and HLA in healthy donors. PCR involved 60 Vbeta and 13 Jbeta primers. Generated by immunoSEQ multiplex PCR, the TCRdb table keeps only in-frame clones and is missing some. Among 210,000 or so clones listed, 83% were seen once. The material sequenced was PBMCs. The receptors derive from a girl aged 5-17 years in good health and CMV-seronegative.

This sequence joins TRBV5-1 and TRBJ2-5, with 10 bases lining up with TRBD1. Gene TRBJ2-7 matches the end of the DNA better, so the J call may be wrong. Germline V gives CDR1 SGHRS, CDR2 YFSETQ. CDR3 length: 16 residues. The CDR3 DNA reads TGCGCCAGCAGCTTGGCCCCGGGACAGGGGCCCTACGAGCAGTACTTC. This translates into CASSLAPGQGPYEQYF.

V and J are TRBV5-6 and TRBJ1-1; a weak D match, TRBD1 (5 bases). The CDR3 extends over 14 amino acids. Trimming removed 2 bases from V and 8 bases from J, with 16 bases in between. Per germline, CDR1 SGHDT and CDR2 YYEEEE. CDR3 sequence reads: CASSLYRLGPEAFF. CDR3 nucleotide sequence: TGTGCCAGCAGCTTATACAGATTGGGGCCAGAAGCTTTCTTT.

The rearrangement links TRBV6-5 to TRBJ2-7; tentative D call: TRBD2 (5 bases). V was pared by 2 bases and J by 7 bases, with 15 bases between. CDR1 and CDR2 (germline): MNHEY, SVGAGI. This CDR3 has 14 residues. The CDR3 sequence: CASSYAGSLGEQYF. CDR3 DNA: TGTGCCAGCAGTTACGCGGGTAGTCTGGGAGAGCAGTACTTC.